Below, one T cell receptor beta chain is given with its context. The antigen remains undetermined. The sample comes from a study of cytomegalovirus exposure and HLA in healthy donors. In the PCR, 60 Vbeta and 13 Jbeta primers were used. The table came from immunoSEQ multiplex PCR; TCRdb's copy has only in-frame clones and leaves some out. Here the sample spans 150,000 to 200,000 clones, 60% to 85% being singletons. Study findings and constraints: A later analysis associated 16,951 TCR beta sequences with HLA alleles at a 0.05 false discovery rate.

Germline assignment: CDR1 SGHRS and CDR2 YFSETQ. Deletions cut 0 bases from V and 2 bases from J, with 8 bases between. The CDR3 has 14 amino acids. What was sequenced was PBMCs. The clonotype was recovered from a woman aged 40 to 49 in good health and CMV-seronegative. The chain links TRBV5-1 to TRBJ1-1, with D perhaps matching TRBD1 (5 bases). CDR3 coding DNA: TGCGCCAGCAGCTTGGTCGGACAAAACACTGAAGCTTTCTTT. Amino acids: CASSLVGQNTEAFF.